This T cell receptor (beta chain) was identified in a study of T cells expressing NK-cell markers. Background on the study: Sequenced donors, eight in total, included seven who were HCMV-seropositive and one who was seronegative.

On this clonotype itself: Its antigen is undetermined.

Overall study findings and caveats: Similarly, these clonotypes led the CD3+CD56-NKG2C+ fraction as well in several donors.

This CDR3 has 16 residues. Germline V gene sequence: CDR1 SGDLS, CDR2 YYNGEE. Researchers built TCR beta cDNA using 5'RACE template switching with UMIs. TCRdb re-called the 5' RACE reads; every CDR3 protein appears as one record, without DNA. The sample includes a few hundred thousand distinct CDR3 sequences. J is TRBJ2-1 and V is TRBV9; TCRdb's D gene call, TRBD2, goes unchecked for lack of DNA. The receptor was derived from a man aged 18 to 69 in good health. Sequences were obtained from blood T cells: a sorted CD56 or NKG2C T cell subset, CD4+ or CD8+ T cells, or bulk PBMC T cells (not recorded which). CDR3 residues: CASSVVGTSGYNEQFF.